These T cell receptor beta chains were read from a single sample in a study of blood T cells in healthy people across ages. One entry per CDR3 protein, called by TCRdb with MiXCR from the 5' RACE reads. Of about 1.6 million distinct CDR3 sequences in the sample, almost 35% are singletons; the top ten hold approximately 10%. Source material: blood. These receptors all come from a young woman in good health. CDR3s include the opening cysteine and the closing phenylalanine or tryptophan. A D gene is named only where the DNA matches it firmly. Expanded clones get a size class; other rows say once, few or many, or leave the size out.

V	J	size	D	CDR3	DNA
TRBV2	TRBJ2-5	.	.	CASSDYLARGWQETQYF	TGTGCCAGCAGTGACTACCTCGCTCGAGGATGGCAAGAGACCCAGTACTTC
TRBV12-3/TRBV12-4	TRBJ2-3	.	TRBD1	CASTLGQGTDTQYF	TGTGCCAGCACCCTAGGACAGGGAACAGATACGCAGTATTTT
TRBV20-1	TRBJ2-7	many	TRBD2	CSARSPGRGEQYF	TGCAGTGCTAGAAGCCCAGGGAGGGGCGAGCAGTACTTC
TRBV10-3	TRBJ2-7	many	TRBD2	CAISESMSGTSGSYEQYF	TGTGCCATCAGTGAGTCAATGTCCGGGACTAGCGGGAGTTACGAGCAGTACTTC
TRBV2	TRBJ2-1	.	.	CASSVGSGEQFF	TGTGCCAGCAGTGTGGGAAGTGGAGAGCAGTTCTTC
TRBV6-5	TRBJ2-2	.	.	CASSRGYTGELFF	TGTGCCAGCAGCCGGGGGTACACCGGGGAGCTGTTTTTT
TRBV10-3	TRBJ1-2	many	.	CAISEEGYYGYTF	TGTGCCATCAGTGAAGAGGGGTACTATGGCTACACCTTC
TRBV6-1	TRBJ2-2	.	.	CASSQGNGELFF	TGTGCCAGCAGCCAGGGGAACGGGGAGCTGTTTTTT
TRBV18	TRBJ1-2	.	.	CASSRQRQTNGYTF	TGTGCCAGCTCACGACAAAGACAGACCAATGGCTACACCTTC
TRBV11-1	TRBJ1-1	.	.	CASSSNPGAGGTEAFF	TGTGCCAGCAGCTCAAATCCCGGGGCCGGGGGCACTGAAGCTTTCTTT
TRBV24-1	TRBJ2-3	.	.	CATSEPAGGDSTDTQYF	TGTGCCACCAGTGAGCCCGCAGGGGGGGACAGCACAGATACGCAGTATTTT
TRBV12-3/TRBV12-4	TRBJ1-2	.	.	CASFGPDRYGYTF	TGTGCCAGCTTCGGGCCAGACCGATATGGCTACACCTTC
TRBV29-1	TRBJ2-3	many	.	CSVEEGGADTQYF	TGCAGCGTTGAAGAAGGCGGAGCAGATACGCAGTATTTT
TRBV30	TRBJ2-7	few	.	CAWSAGTRASYEQYF	TGTGCCTGGAGTGCTGGGACAAGGGCTTCCTACGAGCAGTACTTC
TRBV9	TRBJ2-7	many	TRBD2	CASSVAGGSSYEQYF	TGTGCCAGCAGCGTAGCGGGGGGAAGCTCCTACGAGCAGTACTTC
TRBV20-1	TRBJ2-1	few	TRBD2	CSARTSANNEQFF	TGCAGTGCTCGGACTAGCGCAAACAATGAGCAGTTCTTC
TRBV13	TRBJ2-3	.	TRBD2	CASMGGVNTDTQYF	TGTGCCAGCATGGGAGGGGTTAACACAGATACGCAGTATTTT
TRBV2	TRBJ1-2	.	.	CASSADSGSRYTF	TGTGCCAGCAGTGCAGACAGTGGATCTCGCTACACCTTC
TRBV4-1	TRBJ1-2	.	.	CASSQPFLAGATYGYTF	TGCGCCAGCAGTCAACCCTTTCTGGCAGGGGCCACCTATGGCTACACCTTC
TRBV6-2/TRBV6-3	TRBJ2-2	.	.	CASTGGPGTGELFF	TGTGCCAGCACCGGGGGGCCGGGCACCGGGGAGCTGTTTTTT